One T cell receptor beta chain is described in this entry. What it recognizes is unknown. This specimen comes from a study of cytomegalovirus exposure and HLA in healthy donors. Study background: Earlier, approximately 110 million unique TCR beta sequences were recovered from about 200 million T cells by an analysis.

A multiplex PCR was run with 60 Vbeta primers and 13 Jbeta primers. Generated by immunoSEQ multiplex PCR, the TCRdb table keeps only in-frame clones and is missing some. Among 55,000 to 85,000 clones listed, about 61% were seen once. Study results and caveats: Some highly shared sequence variants likely arose as a pipeline artifact.

Per germline, CDR1 SGDLS and CDR2 YYNGEE. CDR3 length: 15 amino acids. The V end lost 0 bases, the J end lost 6 bases, and 15 bases lay between the germline ends. The receptor was derived from a woman aged 45-60 years in good health and CMV-seronegative. Sequencing used PBMCs. V usage is TRBV9 and J usage is TRBJ1-2; no definite D call. CDR3 nucleotides: TGTGCCAGCAGCGTAGTTACCCCGGGAACGGATGGCTACACCTTC. Amino acids: CASSVVTPGTDGYTF. Full variable domain (remainder filled in from reference TRBV9 and TRBJ1-2): DSGVTQTPKHLITATGQRVTLRCSPRSGDLSVYWYQQSLDQGLQFLIQYYNGEERAKGNILERFSAQQFPDLHSELNLSSLELGDSALYFCASSVVTPGTDGYTFGSGTRLTVV.